The 18 T cell receptor beta chains below were found in one sample sequenced in a study of regulatory T cells in long-lasting Graves disease. Time point defined: newly diagnosed GD, antithyroid drugs for less than 3 months. PBMC-extracted RNA yielded the TCR library. HTBI primers from iRepertoire and Arm-PCR of CDR3 regions yielded the TCR beta libraries. TCRdb independently ran MiXCR on the multiplex PCR reads; one entry per CDR3 protein. Among about 370,000 distinct CDR3 sequences listed, less than 20% were seen once. Here the sequenced sample was peripheral blood mononuclear cells (PBMCs), taken at new diagnosis, from a patient treated with antithyroid drugs. The receptors stem from a female donor with Graves disease.

This chain connects TRBV5-1 to TRBJ1-1, with 7 bases fitting TRBD1. This CDR3 is built from 16 residues. The V gene end was trimmed by 5 bases and the J gene end by 6 bases; junction bases not matched to a gene: 16. Germline values: CDR1 SGHRS, CDR2 YFSETQ. The CDR3 spells CASRSGSLQGRAEAFF. The CDR3 coding sequence is TGCGCCAGCAGATCCGGGTCCCTACAGGGGAGAGCTGAAGCTTTCTTT.

V and J are TRBV7-2 and TRBJ2-5, with D possibly matching TRBD2 (6 bases). V dropped 2 bases and J dropped 5 bases, with 27 bases sitting between them. Per the germline V gene, CDR1 is SGHTA and CDR2 is FQGNSA. This CDR3 has 19 amino acids. CDR3 sequence: CASSLPLRGVAASRETQYF. CDR3 coding DNA: TGTGCCAGCAGCTTACCGCTCCGTGGGGTAGCGGCCTCCCGTGAGACCCAGTACTTC. Full variable domain (outside the CDR3, taken from reference TRBV7-2 and TRBJ2-5): GAGVSQSPSNKVTEKGKDVELRCDPISGHTALYWYRQSLGQGLEFLIYFQGNSAPDKSGLPSDRFSAERTGGSVSTLTIQRTQQEDSAVYLCASSLPLRGVAASRETQYFGPGTRLLVL.

There are many counts of this clonotype. This chain connects TRBV20-1 to TRBJ2-1, with 10 bases lining up with TRBD2. Looked up from germline, CDR1 is DFQATT and CDR2 is SNEGSKA (reference sequence). The CDR3 is made up of 16 amino acids. V dropped 0 bases and J dropped 4; count of bases not matched to a gene: 6. This chain's CDR3 is CSARDVGTSAYNEQFF. CDR3 DNA sequence: TGCAGTGCTAGAGATGTCGGGACTAGCGCATACAATGAGCAGTTCTTC.

This chain uses TRBV27 with TRBJ2-2, with TRBD2 matching over 7 bases. The V segment lost 0 bases and the J segment 2 bases; nucleotides outside the gene matches: 12. Germline V CDR1 and CDR2: MNHEY, SMNVEV (reference sequence). This CDR3 has 19 amino acids. The CDR3 region has the DNA TGTGCCAGCAGTTTATCGTTCGGGGGACTACTTCACAACACCGGGGAGCTGTTTTTT. It specifies CASSLSFGGLLHNTGELFF.

The chain joins TRBV9 to TRBJ2-1; either TRBD1 or TRBD2 may supply D (6 bases each). V was pared by 0 bases and J by 8 bases, with 12 bases between. The CDR3 runs 14 residues. Germline V CDR1 and CDR2: SGDLS, YYNGEE. The CDR3 DNA follows: TGTGCCAGCAGCGTAGTACCCGGGGGCTATGAGCAGTTCTTC. It translates to CASSVVPGGYEQFF.

Many counts were recorded for this clonotype. V and J are TRBV5-4 and TRBJ1-2, with 7 bases matching TRBD1. Trimming removed 4 bases from V and 2 bases from J; junction bases left unmatched: 8. The CDR3 runs 15 residues. Germline V gives CDR1 SGHNT, CDR2 YYREEE (reference sequence). The chain's CDR3 is CASSTGQDLNYGYTF. CDR3 nucleotides: TGTGCCAGCAGCACCGGACAGGACTTAAACTATGGCTACACCTTC.

The V gene is TRBV13, the J gene TRBJ1-3; perhaps TRBD1 as D (6 bases). V was pared by 1 base and J by 7 bases, with 11 bases between. The germline V gene encodes CDR1 PRHDT and CDR2 FYEKMQ (reference sequence). This CDR3 contains 14 residues. DNA for the CDR3: TGTGCCAGCAGCTTAGTGGGGGCTCTGAACACCATATATTTT. As protein: CASSLVGALNTIYF.

Regarding this clonotype: It is unclear where the CDR3 begins or ends on the DNA, so no DNA is shown, and the CDR3 is as TCRdb lists it. The rearrangement joins TRBV12-3 or TRBV12-4 to TRBJ1-1; TRBD1 was called by the table and not checked on the DNA. The CDR3 numbers 16 amino acids, ends counted. CDR3 loop: CASSFLAGGGNTEAFF.

This clonotype was seen at least ten times. The V and J genes are TRBV5-1 and TRBJ2-1; 12 nucleotides agree with TRBD1. The CDR3 extends over 17 amino acids. With 4 bases clipped from V and 6 bases from J, the junction kept 11 bases outside the gene matches. Germline lookup yields CDR1 SGHRS and CDR2 YFSETQ. The CDR3 spells CASSSLAGTGGGNEQFF. As DNA, the CDR3 is TGCGCCAGCAGCAGCTTAGCCGGGACAGGGGGCGGCAATGAGCAGTTCTTC.

This clonotype has at least ten counts. This chain joins TRBV9 and TRBJ2-5, with 8 bases lining up with TRBD2. V was pared by 5 bases and J by 5 bases, with 5 bases of the junction left unmatched. This CDR3 contains 13 residues. Looked up from germline, CDR1 is SGDLS and CDR2 is YYNGEE. DNA for the CDR3: TGTGCCAGCAGTACGGGGGGGCCCGAGACCCAGTACTTC. Protein: CASSTGGPETQYF.

This clonotype was seen repeatedly, ten times or more. The rearrangement uses TRBV3-1 and TRBJ2-7, with D tentatively TRBD2 (6 bases). Germline lookup yields CDR1 LGHDT and CDR2 YNNKEL (reference sequence). The germline V and J ends were trimmed by 2 bases and 0 bases, with 8 bases remaining between them. This CDR3 contains 14 residues. The CDR3 loop is CASSQLGGSYEQYF. The DNA of the CDR3 is TGTGCCAGCAGCCAATTGGGGGGCTCCTACGAGCAGTACTTC.

This clonotype was observed at least ten times. The CDR3 DNA follows: TGTGCCATCAGTGAAACGACAGGGGCGGTTATAGAGACCCAGTACTTC. It is translated as CAISETTGAVIETQYF. The rearrangement links TRBV10-3 to TRBJ2-3; 8 bases are a match to TRBD1. Near its end, the DNA agrees better with TRBJ2-5, so the J call may be wrong. The germline V gene encodes CDR1 ENHRY and CDR2 SYGVKD. CDR3 length equals 16 residues.

This clonotype was counted many times. The V and J genes are TRBV20-1 and TRBJ1-2; D not certain. The CDR3 length is 13 residues. CDR1 DFQATT and CDR2 SNEGSKA come from the germline V gene (reference sequence). With 4 bases removed from V and 3 bases from J, the gap between germline ends came to 12 bases. The CDR3: CSATLAADYGYTF. The CDR3 DNA reads as TGCAGTGCTACCTTGGCAGCCGACTATGGCTACACCTTC.

In this sample, this clonotype turned up a few times. This chain connects TRBV4-1 to TRBJ2-7; TRBD2 matches 8 bases. Germline CDR1 reads MGHRA; CDR2 reads YSYEKL. The CDR3 is made up of 16 amino acids. The J segment lost 3 bases and the V segment lost 4 bases, leaving 11 bases of the junction unmatched. The CDR3 DNA follows: TGCGCCAGCAGCCCACTCAAGACTAGCGACCGCTACGAGCAGTACTTC. It translates to CASSPLKTSDRYEQYF.

This clonotype was observed a few times. The chain combines TRBV2 with TRBJ2-5, with 8 bases matching TRBD2. Trimming at V came to 8 bases and at J to 5 bases, leaving 10 bases not matched to a gene. CDR3 length: 14 amino acids. The germline CDR1 and CDR2 sequences are SNHLY and FYNNEI. CDR3 in DNA: TGTGCCAGCGGGCGGCCGCGGGGGGTTGAGACCCAGTACTTC. Its translation: CASGRPRGVETQYF.

This clonotype has ten or more counts. This chain joins TRBV20-1 and TRBJ2-7, with D hard to call. The CDR3 sequence is 13 residues long. V was shortened by 6 bases and J by 1 base, with 13 bases between the two germline ends. Germline V CDR1 and CDR2: DFQATT, SNEGSKA (reference sequence). CDR3 residues: CSADEVSSYEQYF. The CDR3, as DNA: TGCAGTGCCGACGAGGTCTCGTCCTACGAGCAGTACTTC.

In this sample, this clonotype turned up many times. The chain has TRBV11-2 and TRBJ1-5, with no clear D. Germline CDR1 is SGHAT and CDR2 is FQNNGV. Deletions cut 7 bases from V and 4 bases from J, with 17 bases between. This CDR3 comprises 15 residues. CDR3 residues: CASTIMYSRNQPQHF. CDR3 nucleotides: TGTGCCAGCACCATCATGTACTCCCGGAATCAGCCCCAGCATTTT.

This clonotype was detected only a few times. The rearrangement uses TRBV4-2 and TRBJ1-1, with D hard to call. Germline V gives CDR1 LGHNA, CDR2 YNFKEQ. V lost 4 bases to trimming and J lost 3 bases, with 15 bases between them. The CDR3 has 15 residues. The CDR3 protein is CASSPGSRQHTEAFF. CDR3 nucleotide sequence: TGTGCCAGCAGCCCCGGTTCGAGGCAGCACACTGAAGCTTTCTTT.